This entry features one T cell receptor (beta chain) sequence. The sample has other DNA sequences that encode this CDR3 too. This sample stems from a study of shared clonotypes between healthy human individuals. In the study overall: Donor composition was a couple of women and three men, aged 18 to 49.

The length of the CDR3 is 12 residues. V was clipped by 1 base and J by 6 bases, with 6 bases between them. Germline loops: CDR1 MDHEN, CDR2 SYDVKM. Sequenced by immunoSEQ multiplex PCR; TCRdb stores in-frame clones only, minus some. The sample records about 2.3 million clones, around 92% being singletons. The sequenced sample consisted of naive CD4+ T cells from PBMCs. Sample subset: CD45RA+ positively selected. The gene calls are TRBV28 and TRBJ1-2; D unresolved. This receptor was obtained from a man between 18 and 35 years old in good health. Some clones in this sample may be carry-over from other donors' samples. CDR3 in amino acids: CASSLYGNGYTF. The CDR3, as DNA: TGTGCCAGCAGTTTATACGGGAATGGCTACACCTTC.